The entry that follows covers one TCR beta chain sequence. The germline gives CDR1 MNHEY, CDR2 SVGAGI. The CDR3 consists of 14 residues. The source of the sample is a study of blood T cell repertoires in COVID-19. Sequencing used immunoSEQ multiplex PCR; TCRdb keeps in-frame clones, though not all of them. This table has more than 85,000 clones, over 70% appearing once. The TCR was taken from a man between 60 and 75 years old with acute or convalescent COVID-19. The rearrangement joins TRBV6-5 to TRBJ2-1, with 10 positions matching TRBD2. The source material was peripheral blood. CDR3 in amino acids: CASGRTGSYNEQFF. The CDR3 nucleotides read TGTGCTAGCGGGAGGACAGGCTCCTACAATGAGCAGTTCTTC.